This T cell receptor (beta chain) was observed in a study of memory B cells and T cells in multiple sclerosis. Of note for this clone: Its antigen is unidentified.

Separate sequencing covered autoproliferating (CFSE-dim) and non-proliferating (CFSE-high) T cells from stimulus-free culture. Replicate wells were pooled after 7 days of stimulus-free culture of some 55 million CFSE-labeled PBMCs. The PBMCs received 0.45 to 0.55 uM CFSE and serum-free culture with no added stimuli. Trimming removed 3 bases from V and 9 bases from J; junction bases left unmatched: 10. This CDR3 is built from 15 residues. Germline V gene sequence: CDR1 SGHAT, CDR2 FQNNGV. Assay used: immunoSEQ multiplex PCR; TCRdb lists only in-frame clones, some missing. The profile shows about 46,000 clones, roughly four fifths of them singletons.

The chain recombines TRBV11-2 with TRBJ2-1; 8 nucleotides line up with TRBD2. This TCR was recovered from a human donor with multiple sclerosis. The sequenced sample consisted of PBMCs from blood kept in culture. Here the CDR3 reads CASSLSRGGLGEQFF. DNA of the CDR3: TGTGCCAGCAGCTTGAGCCGGGGGGGCCTCGGTGAGCAGTTCTTC.